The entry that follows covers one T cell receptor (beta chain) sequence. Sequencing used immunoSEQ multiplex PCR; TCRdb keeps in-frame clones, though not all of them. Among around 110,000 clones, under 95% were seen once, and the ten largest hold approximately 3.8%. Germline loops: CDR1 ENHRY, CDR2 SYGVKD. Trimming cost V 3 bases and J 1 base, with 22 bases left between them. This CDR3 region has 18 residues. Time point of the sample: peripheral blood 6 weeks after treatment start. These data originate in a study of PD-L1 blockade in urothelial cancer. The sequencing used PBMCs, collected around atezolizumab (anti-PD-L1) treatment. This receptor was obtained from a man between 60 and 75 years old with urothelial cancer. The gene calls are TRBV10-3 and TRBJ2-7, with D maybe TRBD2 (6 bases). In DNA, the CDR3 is TGTGCCATCAGTGACGGACTAAACTCAGGCCCAGAATCCTACGAGCAGTACTTC. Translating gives CAISDGLNSGPESYEQYF.